The table lists the clone carrying this TCR beta chain with many counts. The sample originates from a study of identical twins. Per the germline V gene, CDR1 is MGHRA and CDR2 is YSYEKL. This CDR3 has 14 amino acids. The V and J ends lost 3 bases and 3 bases respectively, with 9 bases between them. TCRdb reprocessed the 5' RACE reads via MiXCR and lists one record per CDR3 protein. Of hundreds of thousands of distinct CDR3 sequences in the sample, 9% to 15% were seen once. The sample was also linked to a second study, of yellow fever vaccine responses in identical twins.

This receptor was taken from a woman between 18 and 30 years old in good health. The sample was PBMCs. The chain has TRBV4-1 and TRBJ2-4; D not certain. The CDR3 DNA follows: TGCGCCAGCAGCCAGCCGACGGGCAAAAACATTCAGTACTTC. Translated: CASSQPTGKNIQYF.